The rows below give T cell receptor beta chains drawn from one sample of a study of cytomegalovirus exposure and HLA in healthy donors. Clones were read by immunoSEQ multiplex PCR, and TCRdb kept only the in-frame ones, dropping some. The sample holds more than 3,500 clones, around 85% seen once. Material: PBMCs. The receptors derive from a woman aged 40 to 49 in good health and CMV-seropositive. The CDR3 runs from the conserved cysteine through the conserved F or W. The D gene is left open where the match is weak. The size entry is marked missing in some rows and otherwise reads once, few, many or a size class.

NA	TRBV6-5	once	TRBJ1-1	TGTGCCAGCAGTTACACTATCAGGGCGAAGGAAGCTTTCTTT	CASSYTIRAKEAFF
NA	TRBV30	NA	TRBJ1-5	TGTGCCTGGAGTGTAGGGGCACGGGGGAATCAGCCCCAGCATTTT	CAWSVGARGNQPQHF
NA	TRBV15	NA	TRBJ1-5	TGTGCCACCAGCTTCTCAGGGGATACCGGGCCCCGGCATTTT	CATSFSGDTGPRHF
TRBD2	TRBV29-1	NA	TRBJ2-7	TGCAGCGTTGGACTAGCGGCTTACGAGCAGTACTTC	CSVGLAAYEQYF
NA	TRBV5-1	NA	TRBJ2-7	TGCGCCAGCAGTCTACCCGGGACACTCTACGAGCAGTACTTC	CASSLPGTLYEQYF
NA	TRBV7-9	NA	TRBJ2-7	TGTGCCAGCAGCTTACAGGGGTACGAGCAGTACTTC	CASSLQGYEQYF
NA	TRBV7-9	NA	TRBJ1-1	TGTGCCAGCAGCGTCACAGGGTTAACTGAAGCTTTCTTT	CASSVTGLTEAFF
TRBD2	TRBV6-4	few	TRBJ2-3	TGTGCCAGCAGTGACGGACGGGGGGGCACAGATACGCAGTATTTT	CASSDGRGGTDTQYF
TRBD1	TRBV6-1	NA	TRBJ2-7	TGTGCCAGCAGTATTGACAGGGCCCCAGACGGTGAGCAGTACTTC	CASSIDRAPDGEQYF
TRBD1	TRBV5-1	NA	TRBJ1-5	TGCGCCAGCAGCTCCTCAGGGGGAGGCAATCAGCCCCAGCATTTT	CASSSSGGGNQPQHF
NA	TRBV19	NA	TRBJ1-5	TGTGCCAGTAGTATAGGGGCCGATCAGCCCCAGCATTTT	CASSIGADQPQHF
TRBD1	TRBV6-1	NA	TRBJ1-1	TGTGCCAGCAGTGAGATACAGGGGTACACTGAAGCTTTCTTT	CASSEIQGYTEAFF
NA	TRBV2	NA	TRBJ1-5	TGTGCCAGCAGTCACAGGGTGGACAGAGCCCAGCATTTT	CASSHRVDRAQHF
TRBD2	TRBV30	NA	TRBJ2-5	TGTGCCTTGCAAGCGGGGCGCGAGGTTAAGACCCAGTACTTC	CALQAGREVKTQYF
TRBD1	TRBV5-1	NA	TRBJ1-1	TGCGCCAGCACCTTGGGACAGGCTATGAACACTGAAGCTTTCTTT	CASTLGQAMNTEAFF
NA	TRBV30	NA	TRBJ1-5	TGTGCCTGGAGTAACAGCCGAAATCAGCCCCAGCATTTT	CAWSNSRNQPQHF
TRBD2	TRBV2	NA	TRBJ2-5	TGTGCCAGTATGACTAGCGGGGAGACCCAGTACTTC	CASMTSGETQYF
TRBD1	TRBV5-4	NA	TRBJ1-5	TGTGCCAGCAGGATACAGGGGAGCAATCAGCCCCAGCATTTT	CASRIQGSNQPQHF
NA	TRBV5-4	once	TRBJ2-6	TGTGCCAGCATCAATTCTGGGGCCAACGTCCTGACTTTC	CASINSGANVLTF
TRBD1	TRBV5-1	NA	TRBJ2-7	TGCGCCAGCAGCTTGGCGACAGGGCTCTCCTACGAGCAGTACTTC	CASSLATGLSYEQYF
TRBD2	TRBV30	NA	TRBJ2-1	TGTGCCTGGAGTGTAGGGCTAGCGGACCACAATGAGCAGTTCTTC	CAWSVGLADHNEQFF
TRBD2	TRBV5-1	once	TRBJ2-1	TGCGCCAGCAGCTCCTCCGGGACTAGGTTGTTCTTC	CASSSSGTRLFF
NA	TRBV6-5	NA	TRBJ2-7	TGTGCCAGCAGTTACGCCGGGATTTTGGACTACGAGCAGTACTTC	CASSYAGILDYEQYF
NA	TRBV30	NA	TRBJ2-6	TGTGCCTGGAGTGCCAGGTACTCTGGGGCCAACGTCCTGACTTTC	CAWSARYSGANVLTF
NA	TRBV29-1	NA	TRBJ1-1	TGCAGCGTATCAAGGGGGAACACTGAAGCTTTCTTT	CSVSRGNTEAFF
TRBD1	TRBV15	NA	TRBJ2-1	TGTGCCACCGAATGGAAACAGGGGGCTGACCATGAGCAGTTCTTC	CATEWKQGADHEQFF
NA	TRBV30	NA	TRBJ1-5	TGTGCCTGGAGTGCCAGGGAACGTCAGCCCCAGCATTTT	CAWSARERQPQHF
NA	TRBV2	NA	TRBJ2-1	TGTGCCAGCAGGATACAGGGAGATGAGCAGTTCTTC	CASRIQGDEQFF
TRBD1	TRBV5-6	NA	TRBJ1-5	TGTGCCAGCAGCTGGACAGGGGGGACGGGAAATCAGCCCCAGCATTTT	CASSWTGGTGNQPQHF
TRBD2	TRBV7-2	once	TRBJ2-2	TGTGCCAGCAGCGGAACTAGCGGGAGATCTACCGGGGAGCTGTTTTTT	CASSGTSGRSTGELFF
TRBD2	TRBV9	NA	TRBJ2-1	TGTGCCAGCAGCGTGGGAGGGGTAGACCATGAGCAGTTCTTC	CASSVGGVDHEQFF
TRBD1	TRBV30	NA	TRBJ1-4	TGTGCCTGGAGTGTGGGACAGGGGATTGAAAAACTGTTTTTT	CAWSVGQGIEKLFF
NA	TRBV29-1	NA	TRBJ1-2	TGCAGCGTTGAAGATCGAGGGGGGGCGGTTACAGGCTACACCTTC	CSVEDRGGAVTGYTF
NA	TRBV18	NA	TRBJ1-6	TGTGCCAGCTCACCAGAGACAGCTAATTCACCCCTCCACTTT	CASSPETANSPLHF
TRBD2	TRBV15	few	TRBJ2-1	TGTGCCACCAGCAGAGATCGGCTAGCGGGGGGGGACAATGAGCAGTTCTTC	CATSRDRLAGGDNEQFF
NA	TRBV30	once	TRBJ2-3	TGTGCCTGGACACTAGCAGATACGCAGTATTTT	CAWTLADTQYF
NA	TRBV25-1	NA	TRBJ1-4	TGTGCCAGCAGTGAATCGGCAACTAATGAAAAACTGTTTTTT	CASSESATNEKLFF
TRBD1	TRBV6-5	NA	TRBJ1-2	TGTGCCAGCAGTCCCGACAGGGGAGGTGGCTACACCTTC	CASSPDRGGGYTF
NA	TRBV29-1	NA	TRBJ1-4	TGCAGCGCGTTTGCAACTAATGAAAAACTGTTTTTT	CSAFATNEKLFF
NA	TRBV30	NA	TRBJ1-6	TGTGCCTGGAGTACCCCGGGATTTTCCGGTTCACCCCTCCACTTT	CAWSTPGFSGSPLHF
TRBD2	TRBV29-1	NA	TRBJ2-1	TGCAGCGTTGATAGGGCTAGCGGGAGAACAAATGAGCAGTTCTTC	CSVDRASGRTNEQFF
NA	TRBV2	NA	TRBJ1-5	TGTGCCAGCACCCCCGCGGGGATAGGCAATCAGCCCCAGCATTTT	CASTPAGIGNQPQHF
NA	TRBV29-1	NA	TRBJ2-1	TGCAGCGTGCCCAGTACAGGGTTAAGAGAGCAGTTCTTC	CSVPSTGLREQFF
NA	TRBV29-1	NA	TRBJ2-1	TGCAGCGTCCAGACTGTCTACAATGAGCAGTTCTTC	CSVQTVYNEQFF
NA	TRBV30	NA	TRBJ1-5	TGTGCCTGGAGTGATCAGGGCAATCAGCCCCAGCATTTT	CAWSDQGNQPQHF
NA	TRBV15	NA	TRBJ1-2	TGTGCCACCAGCAGAGCAACAGGAGCTAACTATGGCTACACCTTC	CATSRATGANYGYTF
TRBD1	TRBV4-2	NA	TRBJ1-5	TGTGCCAGCAGCCAAGTGCTGGGGACAGGAGGAAATCAGCCCCAGCATTTT	CASSQVLGTGGNQPQHF
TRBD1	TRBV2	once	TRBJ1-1	TGTGCCAGCACAGGGGGCGTTGGGACTGAAGCTTTCTTT	CASTGGVGTEAFF
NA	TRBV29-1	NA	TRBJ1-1	TGCAGCGTTGAGGGGGCGCGCACTGAAGCTTTCTTT	CSVEGARTEAFF
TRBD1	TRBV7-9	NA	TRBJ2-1	TGTGCCAGCAGCCGCGGACAGGACTACAATGAGCAGTTCTTC	CASSRGQDYNEQFF